This record covers a single T cell receptor (beta chain). This clone was recorded once. The clone's antigen remains unknown. No base quality values were provided; no much bigger clone lies one nucleotide off. The CDR3 regions of human TCRbeta chains were analyzed by immunosequencing. In the source study's methods: TCRs in the repertoires were compared against a reference library of SARS-CoV-2-specific TCRs that had been generated with the MIRA antigen-specificity platform. Breadth meant the fraction of unique TCRs that were SARS-CoV-2-associated, whereas depth meant the fraction of total T cells that were SARS-CoV-2-associated. Using the MIRA data, each spike-specific TCR was mapped to the spike region that the TCR reacts to and placed in a CD4 or CD8 class. Log10-transformed breadth and depth values were compared by one-way ANOVA with Sidak's multiple comparisons tests. TCRdb retrieved this table from immuneACCESS and kept in-frame rearrangements only. Not all clones are present; in checked studies, unresolved V genes account for under half, and no reason is known for the remainder. The D gene and trimming were derived from the DNA, and the V and J assignments and clone size from that table. The sample records around 95,000 clones, around 90% of which are singletons. The ten most abundant clones make up under 2% of the sample.

This sample stems from a study of T cell responses to AZD1222 COVID-19 vaccine (dated by TCRdb to the early 2020s). Background for the entire study: AZD1222 recipients given second doses at about 4 weeks or at about 12 weeks were pooled, since spike-specific TCR depth and breadth were not found to differ between the two schedules. A total of about 230 trial participants underwent TCR sequencing, of whom 207 received two doses of AZD1222 and about 26 received two doses of the MenACWY control vaccine. Trial participants were enrolled by age into 18-55, 56-69 and 70-plus year subgroups, with approximately 150, 28 and 58 TCR-sequenced participants respectively.

Broad study findings and their caveats: In the small 56-69-year group, the increase in depth fell short of significance, most likely because of low power. After two AZD1222 doses, both the breadth and the depth of spike-specific TCRs were significantly higher than at day 0 and than in MenACWY recipients. Reportedly, close to half of the unique spike-specific TCRs recognized epitopes lying outside the regions that are mutated in the B.1.351 and B.1.1.7 variants. Conclusions about previously exposed vaccinees are limited, since just six or seven AZD1222 recipients were seropositive for SARS-CoV-2 at baseline. The whole spike protein was spanned by vaccine-associated CD4 TCRs, and dominant responses were seen in regions 160-218 and 743-854. Participants were mostly white British and included more females than males, and it was suggested by the authors that clonal diversity may have been underestimated. Because no day 14 peak-response samples were available, the repertoires could be characterized only after the peak T cell response.

The time point label, as the study defines it: baseline before first vaccination. Vaccinee samples were obtained from the UK trials COV001 and COV002, which included a single-blind randomized controlled phase 2/3 trial of AZD1222 (ChAdOx1 nCoV-19) in healthy adults. For TCRbeta chain sequencing, PBMC samples were collected from trial participants at day 0 and at day 28 after the second dose. From a lookup of the germline V gene (reference sequence), CDR1 and CDR2 are SGHNT and YYREEE. The CDR3 starts with the cysteine, ends with the phenylalanine, and has 14 residues. Only CDR3 DNA is held: 42 bases, read in frame from base 1. V gives up 5 bases and J gives up 6 bases, and the segment between their germline ends measures 16 bases.

This material consisted of peripheral blood, taken on day 0 of AZD1222 vaccination. The chain was built from TRBV5-4 and TRBJ2-3; possibly the D gene is TRBD1, per 5 matching bases. The receptor was derived from an adult in good health. The CDR3 amino acid sequence is: CASRDQGSLDTQYF. The DNA sequence is as follows: TGTGCCAGCAGGGACCAGGGAAGTTTGGATACGCAGTATTTT. The entire variable domain, with the stretches around the CDR3 drawn from the reference TRBV5-4 and TRBJ2-3 proteins, is ETGVTQSPTHLIKTRGQQVTLRCSSQSGHNTVSWYQQALGQGPQFIFQYYREEENGRGNFPPRFSGLQFPNYSSELNVNALELDDSALYLCASRDQGSLDTQYFGPGTRLTVL.